This TCR beta chain was sequenced during a study of shared clonotypes between healthy human individuals. Broader study findings: Non-shared clonotypes were found to have lower generation probabilities than the clonotypes that were shared by all four of the sorted-subset donors. Among a few donors, roughly 5% of naive CD4 clonotypes were found in common. Sample collection involved blood only; tissue repertoires are likely different. Estimated richness values were generally larger in naive subsets than in memory subsets.

Worth noting for this clone: Its antigen remains unknown.

Profiling relied on immunoSEQ multiplex PCR, and the TCRdb table lists in-frame clones only, not all of them. The sample comprises around 2.3 million clones, under 97% of which are singletons, and around 0.13% rests with the top ten. From germline, CDR1 is LNHDA and CDR2 SQIVND (reference sequence). The CDR3 loop spans 15 amino acids. V gave up 5 bases and J gave up 9 bases, with 20 bases separating them. The source material was naive CD4+ T cells sorted from blood. Documented subset: CD45RA+ positively selected. This chain uses TRBV19 with TRBJ1-3; D may be TRBD1 (5 bases). This sequence originates from a young man in good health. The CDR3 coding sequence is TGTGCCAGTAGTCCGGGTCTTTCAACTGGGGGCACCATATATTTT. This gives the protein CASSPGLSTGGTIYF.